This T cell receptor (beta chain) was identified during a study of T cells after yellow fever vaccination. Study-level points and caveats: Across the CD4 and CD8 compartments, a small share of clonotypes was present in both.

Trimming removed 7 bases at V and 3 bases at J, with 16 bases between. The CDR3 extends over 15 amino acids. Germline V gene lookup returns CDR1 LNHDA and CDR2 SQIVND (reference sequence). As regards this clonotype: Its specificity is unknown.

A single record per CDR3 protein comes from TCRdb applying MiXCR to the 5' RACE reads. The sample lists about 400,000 distinct CDR3 sequences; approximately 10% were seen once. V gene TRBV19 combines with J gene TRBJ1-5; D is ambiguous. The clonotype was recovered from a man between 18 and 29 years old who received the YFV17D yellow fever vaccine. This sample comprised PBMCs, obtained on the day of the first yellow fever vaccination. CDR3 protein: CASTPFGSYNQPQHF. The CDR3 DNA follows: TGTGCCAGTACCCCCTTTGGTAGCTACAATCAGCCCCAGCATTTT.